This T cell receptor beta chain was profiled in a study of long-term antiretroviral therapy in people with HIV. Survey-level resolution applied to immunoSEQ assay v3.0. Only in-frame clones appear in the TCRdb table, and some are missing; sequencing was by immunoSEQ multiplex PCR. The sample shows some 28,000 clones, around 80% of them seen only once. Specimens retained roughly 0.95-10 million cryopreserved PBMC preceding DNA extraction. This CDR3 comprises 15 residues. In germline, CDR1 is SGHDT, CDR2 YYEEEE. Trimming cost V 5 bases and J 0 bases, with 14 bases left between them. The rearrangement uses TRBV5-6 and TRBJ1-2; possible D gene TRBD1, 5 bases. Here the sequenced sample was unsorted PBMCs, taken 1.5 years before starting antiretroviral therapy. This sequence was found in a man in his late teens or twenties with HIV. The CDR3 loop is CASREVGGPNYGYTF. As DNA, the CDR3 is TGTGCCAGCAGGGAGGTGGGGGGACCTAACTATGGCTACACCTTC.